This T cell receptor beta chain came from a study of T cell responses to AZD1222 COVID-19 vaccine. Study context: Analysis merged second doses at about 4 or about 12 weeks.

This CDR3 has 13 amino acids. The germline V gene has CDR1 KGHSH and CDR2 LQKENI. Trimming took 0 bases from V and 2 from J, leaving 5 bases between them. For this clone: Its antigen remains unidentified.

Clones were sequenced by immunoSEQ multiplex PCR, and TCRdb holds only the in-frame ones, with some missing. This table has roughly 250,000 clones, about 92% appearing once. Whole-study results and caveats: Only 6 or 7 AZD1222 recipients tested seropositive at baseline. Regions left unmutated in variants are reportedly the target of nearly half of spike-specific TCRs. The donor group comprised mostly white British people and more females; the analysis possibly underestimated clonal diversity.

The sample in question was peripheral blood, obtained on day 0 of AZD1222 vaccination. The sequence came from an adult in good health. The chain joins TRBV18 to TRBJ2-7; no clear D. The CDR3 reads CASSPPVAYEQYF. CDR3 DNA: TGTGCCAGCTCACCACCCGTAGCCTACGAGCAGTACTTC.